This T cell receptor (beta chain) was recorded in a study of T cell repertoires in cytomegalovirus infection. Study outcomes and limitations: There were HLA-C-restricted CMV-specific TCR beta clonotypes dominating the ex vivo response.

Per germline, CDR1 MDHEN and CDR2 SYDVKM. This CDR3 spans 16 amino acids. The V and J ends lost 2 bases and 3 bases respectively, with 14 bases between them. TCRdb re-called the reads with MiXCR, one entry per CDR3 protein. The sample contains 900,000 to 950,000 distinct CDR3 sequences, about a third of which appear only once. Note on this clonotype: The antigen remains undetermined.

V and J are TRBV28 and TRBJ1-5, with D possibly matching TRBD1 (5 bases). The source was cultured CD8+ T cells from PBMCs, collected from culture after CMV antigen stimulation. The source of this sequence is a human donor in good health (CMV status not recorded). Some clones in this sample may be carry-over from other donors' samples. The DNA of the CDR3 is TGTGCCAGCAGTTTAGCTATACAGGCTTTCAATCAGCCCCAGCATTTT. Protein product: CASSLAIQAFNQPQHF.